This T cell receptor beta chain was profiled in a study of shared clonotypes between healthy human individuals (dated by TCRdb to the early 2020s). For the wider study: The cohort comprised a couple of women and a few men aged 18 to 49 years. Leukapheresis yielded between about 0.9 and 9 billion PBMCs per donor. To increase sequencing depth and limit assay-specific biases, TCR repertoire library preparation and sequencing were carried out by different laboratories using diverse techniques. For each donor, three plates each were used for CD4 naive and CD4 memory, two plates were used for CD8 naive, and one plate was used for CD8 memory. To estimate repertoire size and how much clonotypes are shared between individuals, the study performed deep sequencing of blood TCR repertoires from roughly five healthy adults. The investigation overall reported the following: Compared with non-shared clonotypes, clonotypes shared by all four sorted-subset donors had higher generation probabilities. Only blood was sampled, and tissue TCR repertoires likely differ from those in blood. Based on pairwise subsampling, the degree of clonotype sharing among donors was expected to be affected by sequencing depth. Roughly 5.2% of naive CD4, 3.5% of naive CD8, about 2.4% of memory CD4, and less than 0.45% of memory CD8 clonotypes were shared across four donors. Naive subsets generally had larger estimated clonotype richness than memory subsets did. Incomplete sequencing was indicated by rarefaction of sorted-subset datasets, despite the large sequencing depth. Because the study included a small number of donors, the genetic and exposure-history diversity represented was limited.

Using the deep immunoSEQ assay, multiplex PCR amplified TCR CDR3 regions from genomic DNA. Extracted genomic DNA from each cell subset was distributed evenly across all wells of several immunoSEQ 96-well plates, and each plate was treated as a replicate. For sorted subsets, each replicate PCR was loaded with 200 ng genomic DNA, equivalent to some 27,000 T cell genomes. Purified libraries were measured with a Qubit 3.0 fluorometer, size-checked on a Bioanalyzer 2100, and measured again with the KAPA Library Quantification kit. Every immunoSEQ 96-well plate was sequenced on a dedicated single-read 150-cycle Illumina NextSeq 550 flow cell. As for the authors' bioinformatics: Because the immunoSEQ output included only junctional sequences and no quality scores, the filtering could not be the same as the filtering used for full-length reads. To assign V/J genes and CDR3, sequences were annotated against IMGT germline references using PyIR, a Python wrapper for IgBLAST v1.9. Any read was removed if the V/J assignment was weak (E-value above 1e-6), the CDR3 was missing, or the read contained stop codons, out-of-frame junctions, or ambiguous translated residues. V3J clonotypes were defined as sequences sharing the same inferred V gene, J gene, and CDR3 amino acid sequence. To compute the percentage overlap between repertoires, the number of shared unique clonotypes was divided by the size of the smaller repertoire. Three approaches were used to assess repertoire richness: RTK rarefaction, the Chao1 estimator, and Recon v2.1 estimates of unobserved clonotypes. OLGA was used to compute generation probabilities for all TCRbeta clonotypes that the gDNA method yielded from a handful of donors. This is the immuneACCESS table as TCRdb keeps it, with only in-frame sequences that have V and J called. A part of the clones is gone; compared with another copy, unresolved V genes explain less than half, and the rest is unexplained. The V and J calls and clone size come from that table; D and trimming were worked out from the DNA. The table for this sample lists 780,000 or so clones; just under 75% of them were counted only once. Approximately 1.8% of the sample lies in the top ten.

CDR3 length: 15 amino acids, cysteine to phenylalanine. Of all the DNA, just the CDR3 is kept, 45 bases in frame from base 1. The germline V gene (reference sequence) sets CDR1 to LNHDA and CDR2 to SQIVND. The V end loses 2 bases and the J end loses 4 bases, and a stretch of 12 bases separates them. As concerns this clone: It has no known antigen specificity. Base quality data are lacking; no much larger clone is found one base away.

Donors were healthy HIV-negative adults with no recently reported acute infections or vaccinations. All donors were Caucasian adults living in Nashville, Tennessee, USA. CD4+ T cells were enriched by magnetic negative selection; naive cells were then positively selected on CD45RA, and the negative fraction formed the memory subset. After blood collection by leukapheresis, PBMCs were isolated using Ficoll-Histopaque density gradient centrifugation and then cryopreserved in the vapor phase of liquid nitrogen. Purity and quantity of every magnetically sorted T cell population were checked by analytical flow cytometry. Genomic DNA was isolated from every sorted fraction and measured by UV absorbance on a Nanodrop 2000c.

Rearrangement joined TRBV19 to TRBJ1-5; TRBD1 is a possible D gene, resting on 6 matching bases. Input material: memory CD4+ T cells sorted from blood. Explained via the paper, the cell subset or site label denotes: CD45RA-negative fraction. The TCR comes from a woman under 40 in good health. The DNA is TGTGCCAGTAGTATATGGACAGACCCTAATCAGCCCCAGCATTTT. It encodes CASSIWTDPNQPQHF.